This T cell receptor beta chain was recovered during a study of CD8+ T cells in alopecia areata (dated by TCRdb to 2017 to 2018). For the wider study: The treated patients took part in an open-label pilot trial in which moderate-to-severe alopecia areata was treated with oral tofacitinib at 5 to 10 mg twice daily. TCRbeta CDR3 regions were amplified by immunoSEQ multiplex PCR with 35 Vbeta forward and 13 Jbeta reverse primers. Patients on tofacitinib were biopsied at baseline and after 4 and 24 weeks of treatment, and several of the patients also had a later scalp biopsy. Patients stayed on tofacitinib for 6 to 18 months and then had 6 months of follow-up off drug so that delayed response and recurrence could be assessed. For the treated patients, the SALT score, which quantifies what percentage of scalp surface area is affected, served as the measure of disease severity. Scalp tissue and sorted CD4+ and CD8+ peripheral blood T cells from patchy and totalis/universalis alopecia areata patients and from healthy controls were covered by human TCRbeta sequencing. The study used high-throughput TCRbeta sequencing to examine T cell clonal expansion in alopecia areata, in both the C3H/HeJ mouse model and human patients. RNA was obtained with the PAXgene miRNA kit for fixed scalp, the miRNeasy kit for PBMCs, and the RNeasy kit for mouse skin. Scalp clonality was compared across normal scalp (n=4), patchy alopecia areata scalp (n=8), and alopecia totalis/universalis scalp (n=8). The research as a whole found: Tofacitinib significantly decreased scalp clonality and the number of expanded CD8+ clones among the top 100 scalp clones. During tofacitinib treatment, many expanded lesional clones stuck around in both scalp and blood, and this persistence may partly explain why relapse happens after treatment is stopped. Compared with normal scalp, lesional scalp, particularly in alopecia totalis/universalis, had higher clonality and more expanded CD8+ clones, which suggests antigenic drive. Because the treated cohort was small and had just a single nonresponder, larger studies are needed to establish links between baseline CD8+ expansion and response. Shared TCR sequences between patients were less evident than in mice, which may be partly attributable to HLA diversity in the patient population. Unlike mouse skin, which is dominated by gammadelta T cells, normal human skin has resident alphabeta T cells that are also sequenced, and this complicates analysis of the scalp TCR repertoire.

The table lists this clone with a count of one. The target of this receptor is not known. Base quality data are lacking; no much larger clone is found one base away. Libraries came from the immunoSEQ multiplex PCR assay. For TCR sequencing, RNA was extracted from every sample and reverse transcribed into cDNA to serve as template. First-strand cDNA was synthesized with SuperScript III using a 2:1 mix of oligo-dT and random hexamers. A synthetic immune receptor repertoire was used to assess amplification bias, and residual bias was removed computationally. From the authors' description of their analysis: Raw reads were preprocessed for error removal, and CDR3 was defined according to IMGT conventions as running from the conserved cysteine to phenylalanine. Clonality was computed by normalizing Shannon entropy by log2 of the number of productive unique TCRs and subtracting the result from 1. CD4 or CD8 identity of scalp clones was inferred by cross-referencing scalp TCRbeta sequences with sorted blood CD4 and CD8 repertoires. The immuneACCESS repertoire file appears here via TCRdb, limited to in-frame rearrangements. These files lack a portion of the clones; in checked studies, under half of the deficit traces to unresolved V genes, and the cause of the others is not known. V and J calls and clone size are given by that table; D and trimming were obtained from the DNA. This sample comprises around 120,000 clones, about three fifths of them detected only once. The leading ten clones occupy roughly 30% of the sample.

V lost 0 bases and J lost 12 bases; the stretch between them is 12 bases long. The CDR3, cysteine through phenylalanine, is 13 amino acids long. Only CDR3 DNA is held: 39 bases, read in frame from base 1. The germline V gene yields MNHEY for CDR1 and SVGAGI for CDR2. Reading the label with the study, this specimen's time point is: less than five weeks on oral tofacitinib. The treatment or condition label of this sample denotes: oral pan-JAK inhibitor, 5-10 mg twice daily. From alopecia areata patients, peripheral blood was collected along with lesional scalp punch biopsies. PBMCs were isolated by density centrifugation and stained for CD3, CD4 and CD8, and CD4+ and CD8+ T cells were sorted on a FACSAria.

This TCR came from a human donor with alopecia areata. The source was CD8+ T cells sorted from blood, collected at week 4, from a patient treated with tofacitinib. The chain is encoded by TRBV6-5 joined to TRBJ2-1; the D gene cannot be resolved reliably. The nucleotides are TGTGCCAGCAGTTACTCGAGTGAAGTCGGGCAGTTCTTC. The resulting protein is CASSYSSEVGQFF.